Listed below are T cell receptor beta chains from one sample, sequenced in a study of blood T cell repertoires in COVID-19. Produced via immunoSEQ multiplex PCR; TCRdb's table is partial and in-frame only. This table holds around 300,000 clones, about nine tenths found once. The sequenced sample was peripheral blood. The receptors here all came from a woman between 50 and 59 years old with COVID-19, enrolled during active disease. CDR3s include the opening cysteine and the closing phenylalanine or tryptophan. The D gene is left open where the match is weak. Not all rows give a size; the values are once, few, many and, for expanded clones, a class.

TRBJ1-2	TRBV28	NA	12	NA	TGTGTTACCCAGAGGGGGACCTATGGCTACACCTTC	CVTQRGTYGYTF
TRBJ2-2	TRBV2	NA	15	TRBD1	TGTGCCAGCAGTGGGGACAGGCTGAACACCGGGGAGCTGTTTTTT	CASSGDRLNTGELFF
TRBJ2-2	TRBV19	few	15	TRBD2	TGTGCCAGTAGCCCAACTAGCGGAGACACCGGGGAGCTGTTTTTT	CASSPTSGDTGELFF
TRBJ2-7	TRBV5-1	NA	16	TRBD1	TGCGCCAGCAGGCTCAACAGGGGACCGAGCGGCTACGAGCAGTACTTC	CASRLNRGPSGYEQYF
TRBJ2-5	TRBV5-4	NA	13	TRBD2	TGTGCCAGCAGCCCCGCGGGGGGACTAACCCAGTACTTC	CASSPAGGLTQYF
TRBJ2-7	TRBV19	NA	15	TRBD2	TGTGCCAGTAGTATGGGTAGCGGGAGCCCCTACGAGCAGTACTTC	CASSMGSGSPYEQYF
TRBJ2-2	TRBV14	NA	12	NA	TGTGCCAGCAGCCACAGGGTTGGGGAGCTGTTTTTT	CASSHRVGELFF
TRBJ1-2	TRBV19	NA	16	TRBD1	TGTGCCAGCTCCCCCCTTGTGGGACAGGGGGCGATCAGCTACACCTTC	CASSPLVGQGAISYTF
TRBJ2-7	TRBV6-2/TRBV6-3	NA	14	TRBD1	TGTGCCAGCAGTTACGTCGGGACAGACTACGAGCAGTACTTC	CASSYVGTDYEQYF
TRBJ2-7	TRBV7-9	NA	16	TRBD2	TGTGCCAGCAGCTTAACCTCGCGGACTAGCGGTTACGAGCAGTACTTC	CASSLTSRTSGYEQYF
TRBJ1-3	TRBV11-2	few	16	NA	TGTGCCAGCAGCTTAGCTCGACAGGCCGCTGGAAACACCATATATTTT	CASSLARQAAGNTIYF
TRBJ1-6	TRBV27	NA	16	TRBD1	TGTGCCAGCAGTTTAGAGGGGGCGGCTGGTAATTCACCCCTCCACTTT	CASSLEGAAGNSPLHF
TRBJ2-7	TRBV6-5	NA	14	TRBD2	TGTGCCAGCAGATTCACTAGCGGCACCTACGAGCAGTACTTC	CASRFTSGTYEQYF
TRBJ1-1	TRBV28	NA	15	TRBD1	TGTGCCAGCAGTCGATCAGGGGGCCCGGGCACTGAAGCTTTCTTT	CASSRSGGPGTEAFF
TRBJ2-1	TRBV4-1	NA	15	NA	TGCGCCAGCAGCCGCCCCACGGTTTCCTACAATGAGCAGTTCTTC	CASSRPTVSYNEQFF
TRBJ2-7	TRBV27	NA	14	TRBD1	TGTGCCAGCAGGTTGCAGGGGGCGGCCTACGAGCAGTACTTC	CASRLQGAAYEQYF
TRBJ1-4	TRBV6-5	NA	16	TRBD1	TGTGCCAGCAGTTACTACGGACAGGGGGCTTATGAAAAACTGTTTTTT	CASSYYGQGAYEKLFF
TRBJ1-1	TRBV5-1	NA	13	NA	TGCGCCAGCCGTCGACAGGAGAACACTGAAGCTTTCTTT	CASRRQENTEAFF
TRBJ1-1	TRBV29-1	NA	13	NA	TGCAGCGTTTCCGCCGTGGTGAGCACTGAAGCTTTCTTT	CSVSAVVSTEAFF
TRBJ1-1	TRBV30	once	12	NA	TGTGCCGGGGGGGGGCCGAACACTGAAGCTTTCTTT	CAGGGPNTEAFF
TRBJ2-6	TRBV5-1	NA	18	TRBD2	TGCGCCAGCAGCAATCTAGCGGGGGTACACTCCGGGGCCAACGTCCTGACTTTC	CASSNLAGVHSGANVLTF
TRBJ2-3	TRBV6-5	once	13	NA	TGTGCCAGCAGGGACACAGGGACAGATACGCAGTATTTT	CASRDTGTDTQYF
TRBJ2-7	TRBV6-5	NA	15	TRBD2	TGTGCCAGCAGCTCGGGACTAGCGGGTTCCTACGAGCAGTACTTC	CASSSGLAGSYEQYF